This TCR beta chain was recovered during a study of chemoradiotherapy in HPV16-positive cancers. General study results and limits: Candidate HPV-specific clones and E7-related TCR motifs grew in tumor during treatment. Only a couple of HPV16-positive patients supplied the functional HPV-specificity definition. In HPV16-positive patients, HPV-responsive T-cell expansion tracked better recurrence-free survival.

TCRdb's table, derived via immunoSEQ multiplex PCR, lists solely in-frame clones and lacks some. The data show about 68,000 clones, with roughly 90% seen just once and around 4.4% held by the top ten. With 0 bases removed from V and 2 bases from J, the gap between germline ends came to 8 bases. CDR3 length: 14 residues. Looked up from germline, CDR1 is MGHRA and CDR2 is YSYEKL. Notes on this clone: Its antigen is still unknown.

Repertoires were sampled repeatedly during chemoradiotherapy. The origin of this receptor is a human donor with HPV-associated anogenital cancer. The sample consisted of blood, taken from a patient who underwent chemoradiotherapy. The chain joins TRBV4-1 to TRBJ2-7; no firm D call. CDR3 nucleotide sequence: TGCGCCAGCAGCCAAGATCCAGGTACCTACGAGCAGTACTTC. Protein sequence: CASSQDPGTYEQYF.